This T cell receptor beta chain was identified during a study of cytomegalovirus exposure and HLA in healthy donors. Points from the study as a whole: For most subjects, TCR beta sequences were reported to predict HLA-A and HLA-B alleles with accuracy. Among donors in an Asian-associated ancestry cluster, a later analysis reportedly found fewer N-insertions than the approximately 700-donor mean.

A multiplex PCR was run with 60 Vbeta primers and 13 Jbeta primers. Generated by immunoSEQ multiplex PCR, the TCRdb table keeps only in-frame clones and is missing some. The data show some 110,000 clones, over 70% seen once. With respect to this clone: Its antigen is still unknown.

Germline loops: CDR1 KGHSH, CDR2 LQKENI. The J segment lost 6 bases and the V segment lost 6 bases, leaving 10 bases of the junction unmatched. CDR3 size: 15 residues. The sequence derives from a man aged 35 to 55 in good health and CMV-seronegative. This rearrangement joins TRBV18 to TRBJ1-1; 10 bases match TRBD1. The sequencing input was PBMCs. The CDR3 here is CASSQAGTGAAEAFF. For the CDR3, the DNA is TGTGCCAGCTCCCAAGCGGGGACAGGGGCAGCTGAAGCTTTCTTT. Based on the CDR3 plus reference TRBV18 and TRBJ1-1, the full variable domain is NAGVMQNPRHLVRRRGQEARLRCSPMKGHSHVYWYRQLPEEGLKFMVYLQKENIIDESGMPKERFSAEFPKEGPSILRIQQVVRGDSAAYFCASSQAGTGAAEAFFGQGTRLTVV.